What follows describes a single TCR beta chain. Its antigen is not known. The data derive from a study of cytomegalovirus exposure and HLA in healthy donors. Study conclusions and caveats: As was reported, the classifier diagnosed cytomegalovirus status with high specificity and sensitivity.

PCR was performed using 60 Vbeta and 13 Jbeta primers. Sequencing used immunoSEQ multiplex PCR; TCRdb keeps in-frame clones, though not all of them. The data contain 65,000 to 75,000 clones, around three quarters of them singletons. Trimming removed 6 bases from V and 4 bases from J; junction bases left unmatched: 8. Per the germline V gene, CDR1 is MNHNY and CDR2 is SVGAGI (reference sequence). This CDR3 region has 15 residues. The sequence was obtained from a man aged 50-60 years in good health and CMV-seronegative. The rearrangement joins TRBV6-6 to TRBJ2-1; 8 positions agree with TRBD2. Sequenced input: PBMCs. In DNA, the CDR3 is TGTGCCAGCAGCTCGGGACTAGGGAGTTACAATGAGCAGTTCTTC. Its translation is CASSSGLGSYNEQFF.